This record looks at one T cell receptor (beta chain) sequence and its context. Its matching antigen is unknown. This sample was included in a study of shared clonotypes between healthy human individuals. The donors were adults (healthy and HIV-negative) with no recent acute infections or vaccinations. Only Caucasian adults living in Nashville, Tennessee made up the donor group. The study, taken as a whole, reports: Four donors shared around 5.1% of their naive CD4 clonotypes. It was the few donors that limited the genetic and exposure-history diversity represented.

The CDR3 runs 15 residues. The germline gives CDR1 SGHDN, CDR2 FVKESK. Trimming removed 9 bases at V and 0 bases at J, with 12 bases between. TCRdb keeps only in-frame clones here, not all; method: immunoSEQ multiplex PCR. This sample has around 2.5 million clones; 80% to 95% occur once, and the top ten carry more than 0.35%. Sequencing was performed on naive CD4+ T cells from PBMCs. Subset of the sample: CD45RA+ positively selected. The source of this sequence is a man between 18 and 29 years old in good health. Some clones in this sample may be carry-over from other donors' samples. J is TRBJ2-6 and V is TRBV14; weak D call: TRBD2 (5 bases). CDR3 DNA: TGTGCCAGTTCCCGCGGGTACTCTGGGGCCAACGTCCTGACTTTC. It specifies CASSRGYSGANVLTF.